This TCR beta chain was retrieved from a study of human T cells and chemical hapten exposure. As to time point: patch test 3, about 24 weeks after DPC sensitization. As for treatment: therapeutic diphenylcyclopropenone sensitization with weekly scalp DPC. Library preparation tagged each individual cDNA molecule with a unique molecular identifier. TCRdb reanalysed the RACE reads using MiXCR and keeps one entry per CDR3 protein. The data show more than 100,000 distinct CDR3 sequences, with 11% seen just once and around 2.4% held by the top ten. CDR3 length: 15 amino acids. Germline CDR1 and CDR2: MDHEN and SYDVKM. Trimming cost V 7 bases and J 0 bases, with 14 bases left between them.

The chain employs TRBV28 and TRBJ2-3; D assignment may be TRBD1 or TRBD2 (7 bases each). The sample here was whole blood, taken in connection with sensitization to the hapten diphenylcyclopropenone (DPC). The TCR comes from a woman aged 45-60 years with alopecia areata. Some clones in this sample may be carry-over from other donors' samples. In DNA, the CDR3 is TGTGCCAGCATCCCCCAGGGGGGGAGCACAGATACGCAGTATTTT. As protein: CASIPQGGSTDTQYF.